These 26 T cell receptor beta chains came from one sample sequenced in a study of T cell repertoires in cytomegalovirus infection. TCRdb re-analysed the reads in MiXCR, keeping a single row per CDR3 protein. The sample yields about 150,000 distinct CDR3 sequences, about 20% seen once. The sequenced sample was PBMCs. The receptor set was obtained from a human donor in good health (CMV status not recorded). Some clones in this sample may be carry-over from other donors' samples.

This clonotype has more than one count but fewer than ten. CDR3 sequence reads: CASSLYFGDRAYEQYF. In DNA form, the CDR3 reads TGTGCCAGCAGCTTGTACTTCGGGGACAGGGCCTACGAGCAGTACTTC. This chain links TRBV5-6 with TRBJ2-7; TRBD1 matches 9 bases. The CDR3 sequence is 16 residues long. Germline V gene data show CDR1 as SGHDT and CDR2 as YYEEEE. V dropped 1 base and J dropped 2; count of bases not matched to a gene: 7.

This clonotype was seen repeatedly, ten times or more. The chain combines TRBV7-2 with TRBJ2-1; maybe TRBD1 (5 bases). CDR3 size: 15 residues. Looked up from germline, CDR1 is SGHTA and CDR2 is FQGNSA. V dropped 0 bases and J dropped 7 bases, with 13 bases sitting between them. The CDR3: CASSLAAGSGNEQFF. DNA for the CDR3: TGTGCCAGCAGCTTAGCTGCAGGGTCTGGAAATGAGCAGTTCTTC.

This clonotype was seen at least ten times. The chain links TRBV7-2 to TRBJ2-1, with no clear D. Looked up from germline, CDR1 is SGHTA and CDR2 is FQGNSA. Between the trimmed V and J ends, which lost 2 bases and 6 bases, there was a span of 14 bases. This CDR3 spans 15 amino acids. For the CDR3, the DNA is TGTGCCAGCAGCTTAAGTGGGGATAGTGGCAATGAGCAGTTCTTC. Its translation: CASSLSGDSGNEQFF. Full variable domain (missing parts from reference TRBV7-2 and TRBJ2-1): GAGVSQSPSNKVTEKGKDVELRCDPISGHTALYWYRQSLGQGLEFLIYFQGNSAPDKSGLPSDRFSAERTGGSVSTLTIQRTQQEDSAVYLCASSLSGDSGNEQFFGPGTRLTVL.

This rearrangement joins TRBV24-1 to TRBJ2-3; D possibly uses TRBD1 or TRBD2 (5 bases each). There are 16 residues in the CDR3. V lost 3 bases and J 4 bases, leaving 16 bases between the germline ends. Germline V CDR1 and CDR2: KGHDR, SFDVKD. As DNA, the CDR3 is TGTGCCACCAGTGATCCCAGAGGGGCTAAAGCAGATACGCAGTATTTT. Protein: CATSDPRGAKADTQYF.

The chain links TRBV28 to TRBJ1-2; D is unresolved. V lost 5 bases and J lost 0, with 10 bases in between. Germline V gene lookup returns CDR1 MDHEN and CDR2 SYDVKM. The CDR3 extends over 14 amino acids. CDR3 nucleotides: TGTGCCAGCAGTCTGTTACAGTCTAACTATGGCTACACCTTC. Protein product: CASSLLQSNYGYTF.

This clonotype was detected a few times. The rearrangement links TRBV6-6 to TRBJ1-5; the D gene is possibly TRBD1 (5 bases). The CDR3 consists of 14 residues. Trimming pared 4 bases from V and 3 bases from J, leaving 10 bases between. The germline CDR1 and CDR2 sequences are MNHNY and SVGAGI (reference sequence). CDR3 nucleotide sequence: TGTGCCAGCAGTTTACAGGAGATCAATCAGCCCCAGCATTTT. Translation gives CASSLQEINQPQHF.

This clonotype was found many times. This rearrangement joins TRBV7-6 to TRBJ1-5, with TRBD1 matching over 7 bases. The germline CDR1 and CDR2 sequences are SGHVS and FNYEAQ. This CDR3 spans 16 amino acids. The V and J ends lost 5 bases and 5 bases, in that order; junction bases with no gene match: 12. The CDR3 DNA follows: TGTGCCAGCAGCCCACAGGGGTATTCCCCCCATCAGCCCCAGCATTTT. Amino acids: CASSPQGYSPHQPQHF.

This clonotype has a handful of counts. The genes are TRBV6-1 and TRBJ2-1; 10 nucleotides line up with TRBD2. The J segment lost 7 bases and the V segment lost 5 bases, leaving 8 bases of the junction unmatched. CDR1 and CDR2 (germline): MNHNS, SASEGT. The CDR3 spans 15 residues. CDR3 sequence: CASSHDSGRWNEQFF. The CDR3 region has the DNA TGTGCCAGCAGTCATGATAGCGGGAGGTGGAATGAGCAGTTCTTC.

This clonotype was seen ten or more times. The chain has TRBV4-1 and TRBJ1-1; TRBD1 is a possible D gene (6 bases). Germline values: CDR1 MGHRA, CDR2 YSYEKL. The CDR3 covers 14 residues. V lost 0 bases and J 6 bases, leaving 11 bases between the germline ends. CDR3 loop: CASSQDIRGAEAFF. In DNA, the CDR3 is TGCGCCAGCAGCCAAGATATTAGGGGGGCTGAAGCTTTCTTT.

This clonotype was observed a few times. CDR3 amino acids: CASSRGAADTQYF. The CDR3 nucleotides are TGTGCCAGCAGCCGAGGGGCCGCAGATACGCAGTATTTT. V and J are TRBV11-3 and TRBJ2-3; D possibly uses TRBD1 or TRBD2 (5 bases each). V was shortened by 5 bases and J by 4 bases, with 10 bases between the two germline ends. The CDR3 totals 13 residues. The germline gives CDR1 SGHNT, CDR2 YENEEA.

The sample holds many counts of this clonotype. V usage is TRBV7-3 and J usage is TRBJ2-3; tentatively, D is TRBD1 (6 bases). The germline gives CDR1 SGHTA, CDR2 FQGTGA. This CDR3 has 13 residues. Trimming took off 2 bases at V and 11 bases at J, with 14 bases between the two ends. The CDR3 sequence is CASSLQGSGMQYF. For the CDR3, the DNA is TGTGCCAGCAGCTTACAGGGGTCCGGGATGCAGTATTTT.

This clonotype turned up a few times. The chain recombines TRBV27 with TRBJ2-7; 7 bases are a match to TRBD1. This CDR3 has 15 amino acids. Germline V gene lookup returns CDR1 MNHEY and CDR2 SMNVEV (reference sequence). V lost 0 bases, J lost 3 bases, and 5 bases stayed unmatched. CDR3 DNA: TGTGCCAGCAGTTTATCAACAGGGGCGAACTACGAGCAGTACTTC. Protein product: CASSLSTGANYEQYF.

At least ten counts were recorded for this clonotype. The CDR3 loop reads CASRVGTARPPYEQYF. The CDR3 DNA is TGTGCCAGCAGGGTCGGGACAGCAAGGCCCCCCTACGAGCAGTACTTC. This chain connects TRBV7-2 to TRBJ2-7, with 7 bases lining up with TRBD1. The V gene's germline CDR1 is SGHTA and CDR2 FQGNSA. This CDR3 has 16 residues. V lost 6 bases, J lost 2 bases, and 13 bases stayed unmatched.

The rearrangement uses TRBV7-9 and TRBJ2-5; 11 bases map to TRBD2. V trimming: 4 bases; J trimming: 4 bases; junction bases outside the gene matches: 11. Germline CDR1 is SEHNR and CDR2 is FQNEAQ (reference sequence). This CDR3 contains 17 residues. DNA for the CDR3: TGTGCCAGCAGCTCCGGACTAGCGGGCCAGGAGGGAGAGACCCAGTACTTC. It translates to CASSSGLAGQEGETQYF.

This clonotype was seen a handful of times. CDR3 amino acids: CASSLGSGAQGHEQFF. CDR3 nucleotides: TGTGCCAGCAGCTTAGGGTCGGGAGCCCAAGGGCATGAGCAGTTCTTC. This rearrangement joins TRBV7-2 to TRBJ2-1; tentative D call: TRBD2 (6 bases). From germline, CDR1 is SGHTA and CDR2 FQGNSA. This CDR3 has 16 residues. The germline V and J ends were trimmed by 1 base and 8 bases, with 18 bases remaining between them.

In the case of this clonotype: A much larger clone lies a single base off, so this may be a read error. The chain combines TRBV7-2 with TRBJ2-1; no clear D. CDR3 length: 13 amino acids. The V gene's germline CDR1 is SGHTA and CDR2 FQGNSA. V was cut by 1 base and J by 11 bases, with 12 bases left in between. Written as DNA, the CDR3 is TGTGCCAGCAGCTTAGTCAAGGGTAATAAGCAGTTCTTC. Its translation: CASSLVKGNKQFF.

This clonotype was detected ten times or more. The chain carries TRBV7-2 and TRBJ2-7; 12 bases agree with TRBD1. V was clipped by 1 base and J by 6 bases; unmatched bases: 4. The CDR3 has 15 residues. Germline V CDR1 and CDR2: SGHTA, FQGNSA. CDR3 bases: TGTGCCAGCAGCTTAGGGGGGACAGGGGGCTCCGAGCAGTACTTC. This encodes CASSLGGTGGSEQYF.

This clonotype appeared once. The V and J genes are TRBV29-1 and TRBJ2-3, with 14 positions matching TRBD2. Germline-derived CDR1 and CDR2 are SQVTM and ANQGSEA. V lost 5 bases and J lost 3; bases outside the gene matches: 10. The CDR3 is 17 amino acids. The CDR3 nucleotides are TGCAGCGTTCACATGACTAGCGGGGGGGCCGAGACAGATACGCAGTATTTT. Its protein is CSVHMTSGGAETDTQYF.

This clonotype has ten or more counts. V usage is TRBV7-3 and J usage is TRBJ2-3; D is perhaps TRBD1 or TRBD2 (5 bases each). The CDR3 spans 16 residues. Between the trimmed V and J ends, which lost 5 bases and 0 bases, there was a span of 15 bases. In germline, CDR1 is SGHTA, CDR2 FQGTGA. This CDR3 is CASSPRGASSTDTQYF. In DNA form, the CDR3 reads TGTGCCAGCAGCCCTCGAGGGGCGTCTAGCACAGATACGCAGTATTTT.

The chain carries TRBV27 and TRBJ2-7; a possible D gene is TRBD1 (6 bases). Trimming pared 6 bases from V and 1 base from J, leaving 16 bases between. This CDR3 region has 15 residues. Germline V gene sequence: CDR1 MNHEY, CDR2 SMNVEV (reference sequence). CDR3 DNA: TGTGCCAGCAGCTTAATAGGGGACAAATCCTACGAGCAGTACTTC. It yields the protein CASSLIGDKSYEQYF.

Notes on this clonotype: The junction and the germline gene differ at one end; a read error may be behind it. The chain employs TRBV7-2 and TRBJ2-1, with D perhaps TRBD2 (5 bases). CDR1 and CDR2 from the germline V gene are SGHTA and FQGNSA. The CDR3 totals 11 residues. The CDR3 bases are TGTGCCCGCAGCTTGGGGAGTGTGCAGTTCTTC. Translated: CARSLGSVQFF.

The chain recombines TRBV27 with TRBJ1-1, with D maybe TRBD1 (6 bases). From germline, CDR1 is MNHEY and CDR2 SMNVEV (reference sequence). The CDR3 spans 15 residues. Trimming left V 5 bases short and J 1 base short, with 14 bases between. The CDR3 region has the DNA TGTGCCAGCAGTCTCACAGGGTTCCCGAACACTGAAGCTTTCTTT. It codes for CASSLTGFPNTEAFF.

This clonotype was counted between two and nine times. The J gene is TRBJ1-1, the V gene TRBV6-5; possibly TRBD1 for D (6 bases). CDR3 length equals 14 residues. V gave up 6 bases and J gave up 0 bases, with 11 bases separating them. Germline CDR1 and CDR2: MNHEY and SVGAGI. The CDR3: CASRPGQMNTEAFF. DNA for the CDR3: TGTGCCAGCAGGCCCGGACAGATGAACACTGAAGCTTTCTTT.

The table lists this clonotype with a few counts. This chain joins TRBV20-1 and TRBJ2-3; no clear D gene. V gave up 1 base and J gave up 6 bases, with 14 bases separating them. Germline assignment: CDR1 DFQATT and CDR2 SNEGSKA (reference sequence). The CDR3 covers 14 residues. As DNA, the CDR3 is TGCAGTGCTAGAGGATTGGCACCCAGGGATACGCAGTATTTT. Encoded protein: CSARGLAPRDTQYF.

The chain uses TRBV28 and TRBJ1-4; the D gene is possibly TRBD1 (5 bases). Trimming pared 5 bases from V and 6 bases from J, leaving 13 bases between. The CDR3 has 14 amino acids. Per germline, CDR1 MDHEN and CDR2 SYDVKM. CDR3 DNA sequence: TGTGCCAGCAGTGGACACGCCGCTTATGAAAAACTGTTTTTT. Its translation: CASSGHAAYEKLFF.

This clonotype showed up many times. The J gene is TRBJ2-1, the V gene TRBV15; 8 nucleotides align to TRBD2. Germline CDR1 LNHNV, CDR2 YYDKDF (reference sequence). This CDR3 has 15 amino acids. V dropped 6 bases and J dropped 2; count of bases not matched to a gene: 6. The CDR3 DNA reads TGTGCCACCAGTTCCGGGGGGGCTACCTACAATGAGCAGTTCTTC. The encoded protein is CATSSGGATYNEQFF. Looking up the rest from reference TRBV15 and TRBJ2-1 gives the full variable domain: DAMVIQNPRYQVTQFGKPVTLSCSQTLNHNVMYWYQQKSSQAPKLLFHYYDKDFNNEADTPDNFQSRRPNTSFCFLDIRSPGLGDTAMYLCATSSGGATYNEQFFGPGTRLTVL.